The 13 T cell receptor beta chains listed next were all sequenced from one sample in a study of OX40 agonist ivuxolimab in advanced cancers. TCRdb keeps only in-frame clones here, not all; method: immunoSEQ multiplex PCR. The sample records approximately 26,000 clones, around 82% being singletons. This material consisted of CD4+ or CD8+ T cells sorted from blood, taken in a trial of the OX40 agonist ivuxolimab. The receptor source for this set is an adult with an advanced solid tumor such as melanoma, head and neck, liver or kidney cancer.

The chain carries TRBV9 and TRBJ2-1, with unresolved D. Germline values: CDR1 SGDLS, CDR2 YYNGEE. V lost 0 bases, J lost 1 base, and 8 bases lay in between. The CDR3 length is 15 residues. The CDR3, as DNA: TGTGCCAGCAGCGTAGTCCACGCTTCCTACAATGAGCAGTTCTTC. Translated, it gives CASSVVHASYNEQFF.

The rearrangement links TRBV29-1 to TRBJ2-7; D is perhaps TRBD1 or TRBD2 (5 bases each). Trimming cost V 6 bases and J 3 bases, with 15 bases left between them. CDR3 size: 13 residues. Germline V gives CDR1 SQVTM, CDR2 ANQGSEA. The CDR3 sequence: CSVAPSGSYEQYF. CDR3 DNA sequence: TGCAGCGTCGCCCCATCAGGGAGCTACGAGCAGTACTTC.

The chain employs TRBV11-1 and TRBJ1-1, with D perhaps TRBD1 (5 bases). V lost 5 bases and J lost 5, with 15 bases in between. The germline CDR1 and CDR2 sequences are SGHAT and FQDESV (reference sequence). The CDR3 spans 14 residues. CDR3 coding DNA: TGTGCCAGCAGCATAAACACGGGGGGTACTGAAGCTTTCTTT. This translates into CASSINTGGTEAFF.

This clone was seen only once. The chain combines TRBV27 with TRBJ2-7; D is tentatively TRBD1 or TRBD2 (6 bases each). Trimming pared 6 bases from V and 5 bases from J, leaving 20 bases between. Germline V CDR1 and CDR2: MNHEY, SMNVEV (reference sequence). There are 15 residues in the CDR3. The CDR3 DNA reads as TGTGCCAGCAGCCAAGTGACAGGAGGGTTGGACGAGCAGTACTTC. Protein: CASSQVTGGLDEQYF.

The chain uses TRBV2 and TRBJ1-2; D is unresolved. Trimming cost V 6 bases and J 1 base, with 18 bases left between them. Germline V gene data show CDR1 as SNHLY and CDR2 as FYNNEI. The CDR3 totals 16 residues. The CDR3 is CASRRSTSSINYGYTF. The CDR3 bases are TGTGCCAGCAGACGGTCTACATCCTCAATTAACTATGGCTACACCTTC.

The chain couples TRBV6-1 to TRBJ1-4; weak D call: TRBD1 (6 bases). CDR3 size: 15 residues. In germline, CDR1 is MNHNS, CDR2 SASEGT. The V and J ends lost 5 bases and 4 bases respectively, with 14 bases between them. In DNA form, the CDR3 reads TGTGCCAGCAGTAGGACAGCAACCCATAATGAAAAACTGTTTTTT. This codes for CASSRTATHNEKLFF.

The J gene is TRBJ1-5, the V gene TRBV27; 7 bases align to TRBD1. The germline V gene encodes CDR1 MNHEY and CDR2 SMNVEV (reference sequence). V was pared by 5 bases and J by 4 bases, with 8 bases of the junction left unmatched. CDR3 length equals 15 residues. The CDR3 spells CASSPIAGGNQPQHF. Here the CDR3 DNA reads TGTGCCAGCAGTCCGATTGCAGGGGGGAATCAGCCCCAGCATTTT.

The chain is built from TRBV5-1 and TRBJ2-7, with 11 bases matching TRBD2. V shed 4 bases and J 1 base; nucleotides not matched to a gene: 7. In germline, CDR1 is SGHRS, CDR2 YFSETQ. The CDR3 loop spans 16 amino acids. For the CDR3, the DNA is TGCGCCAGCAGCGTTATAGCGGGGGGGCCTTCCTACGAGCAGTACTTC. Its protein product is CASSVIAGGPSYEQYF. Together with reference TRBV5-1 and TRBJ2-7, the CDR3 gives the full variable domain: KAGVTQTPRYLIKTRGQQVTLSCSPISGHRSVSWYQQTPGQGLQFLFEYFSETQRNKGNFPGRFSGRQFSNSRSEMNVSTLELGDSALYLCASSVIAGGPSYEQYFGPGTRLTVT.

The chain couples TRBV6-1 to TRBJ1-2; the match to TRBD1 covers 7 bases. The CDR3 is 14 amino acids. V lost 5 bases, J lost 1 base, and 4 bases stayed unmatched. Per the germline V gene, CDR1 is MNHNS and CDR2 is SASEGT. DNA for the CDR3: TGTGCCAGCAGTCCTAGACAGGGTAACTATGGCTACACCTTC. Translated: CASSPRQGNYGYTF.

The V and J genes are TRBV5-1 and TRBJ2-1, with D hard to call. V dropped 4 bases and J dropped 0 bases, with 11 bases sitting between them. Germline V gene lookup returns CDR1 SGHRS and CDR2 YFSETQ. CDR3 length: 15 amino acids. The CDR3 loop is CASSPRVSSYNEQFF. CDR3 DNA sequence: TGCGCCAGCAGCCCAAGAGTGAGCTCCTACAATGAGCAGTTCTTC.

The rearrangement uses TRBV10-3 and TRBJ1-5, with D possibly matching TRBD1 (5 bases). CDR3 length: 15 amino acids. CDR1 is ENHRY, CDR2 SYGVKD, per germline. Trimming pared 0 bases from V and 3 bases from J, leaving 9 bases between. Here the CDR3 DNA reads TGTGCCATCAGTGAGTCGCGACAGTACAATCAGCCCCAGCATTTT. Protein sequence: CAISESRQYNQPQHF.

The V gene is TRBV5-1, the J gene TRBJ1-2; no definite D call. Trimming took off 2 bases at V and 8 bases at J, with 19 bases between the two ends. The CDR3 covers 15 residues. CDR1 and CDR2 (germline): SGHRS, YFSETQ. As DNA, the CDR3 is TGCGCCAGCAGCTTTGGCCGGTCGGGAGAAGGGGGCTACACCTTC. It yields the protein CASSFGRSGEGGYTF. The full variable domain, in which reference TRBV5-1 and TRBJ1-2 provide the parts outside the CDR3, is KAGVTQTPRYLIKTRGQQVTLSCSPISGHRSVSWYQQTPGQGLQFLFEYFSETQRNKGNFPGRFSGRQFSNSRSEMNVSTLELGDSALYLCASSFGRSGEGGYTFGSGTRLTVV.

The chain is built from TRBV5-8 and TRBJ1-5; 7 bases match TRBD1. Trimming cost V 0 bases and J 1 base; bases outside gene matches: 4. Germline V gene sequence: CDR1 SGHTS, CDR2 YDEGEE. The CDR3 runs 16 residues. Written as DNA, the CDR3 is TGTGCCAGCAGCTTGGGAGGGGGCTGGAGCAATCAGCCCCAGCATTTT. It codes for CASSLGGGWSNQPQHF.